This entry lists 16 T cell receptor beta chains sequenced from one sample in a study of cytomegalovirus exposure and HLA in healthy donors. PCR primers comprised 60 Vbeta and 13 Jbeta primers. Produced via immunoSEQ multiplex PCR; TCRdb's table is partial and in-frame only. Of some 160,000 clones in the sample, approximately 81% were seen once. Sequenced sample: PBMCs. The receptor set was obtained from a boy younger than 10 in good health and CMV-seronegative.

The count of this clone is one. The chain combines TRBV4-1 with TRBJ2-1; 7 bases align to TRBD1. Germline trimming cut 1 base from V and 7 bases from J; bases unmatched to any gene: 13. The CDR3 sequence is 17 residues long. Germline CDR1 reads MGHRA; CDR2 reads YSYEKL. CDR3 protein: CASSQAPGTAKPNEQFF. For the CDR3, the DNA is TGCGCCAGCAGCCAAGCTCCCGGGACAGCAAAGCCTAATGAGCAGTTCTTC.

This clone has a handful of counts. V and J are TRBV4-1 and TRBJ1-4; no clear D. Germline V lookup: CDR1 MGHRA, CDR2 YSYEKL. The ends were cut back, 0 bases at V and 8 bases at J, with 13 bases in the middle. The CDR3 loop spans 15 amino acids. The CDR3 region is CASSQERAVGEKLFF. The DNA for the CDR3 is TGCGCCAGCAGCCAAGAGAGGGCAGTCGGGGAAAAACTGTTTTTT.

V usage is TRBV9 and J usage is TRBJ1-2; 9 bases are shared with TRBD1. The CDR3 covers 17 residues. CDR1 SGDLS and CDR2 YYNGEE come from the germline V gene. V lost 4 bases to trimming and J lost 8 bases; unmatched junction nucleotides: 18. CDR3 region: CASSYGRSLQGARGYTF. Written as DNA, the CDR3 is TGTGCCAGCAGCTACGGGAGGTCGCTACAGGGGGCGCGGGGCTACACCTTC.

V and J are TRBV2 and TRBJ2-7; TRBD2 matches 9 bases. V was clipped by 5 bases and J by 5 bases; unmatched bases: 7. CDR1 and CDR2 (germline): SNHLY, FYNNEI. CDR3 size: 14 residues. CDR3 DNA sequence: TGTGCCAGCAGTTTCCAGCGGGGGGACGACGAGCAGTACTTC. This gives the protein CASSFQRGDDEQYF. Full variable domain (missing parts from reference TRBV2 and TRBJ2-7): EPEVTQTPSHQVTQMGQEVILRCVPISNHLYFYWYRQILGQKVEFLVSFYNNEISEKSEIFDDQFSVERPDGSNFTLKIRSTKLEDSAMYFCASSFQRGDDEQYFGPGTRLTVT.

The chain has TRBV9 and TRBJ2-5; 9 nucleotides match TRBD1. In germline, CDR1 is SGDLS, CDR2 YYNGEE. Trimming cost V 0 bases and J 5 bases; bases outside gene matches: 5. The CDR3 totals 15 residues. Here the CDR3 DNA reads TGTGCCAGCAGCGTAGGGGGGACAGGGCCCGAGACCCAGTACTTC. This codes for CASSVGGTGPETQYF.

The rearrangement links TRBV15 to TRBJ2-3; the match to TRBD1 covers 8 bases. V lost 1 base and J lost 4; bases outside the gene matches: 1. This CDR3 is built from 14 residues. Germline values: CDR1 LNHNV, CDR2 YYDKDF (reference sequence). In DNA form, the CDR3 reads TGTGCCACCAGCAGAGGGGGACAGGCAGATACGCAGTATTTT. This encodes CATSRGGQADTQYF.

This clone was picked up one time. CDR3 sequence reads: CAISDIASGRLGEQYF. The CDR3 region has the DNA TGTGCCATCAGTGATATAGCTAGCGGGAGGCTGGGAGAGCAGTACTTC. The chain carries TRBV10-3 and TRBJ2-7; TRBD2 matches 11 bases. CDR3 length: 16 residues. V lost 3 bases and J lost 7; bases outside the gene matches: 11. The germline CDR1 and CDR2 sequences are ENHRY and SYGVKD.

V and J are TRBV14 and TRBJ1-2; D perhaps matches TRBD1 (6 bases). Germline CDR1 reads SGHDN; CDR2 reads FVKESK. Between the trimmed V and J ends, which lost 3 bases and 8 bases, there was a span of 13 bases. This CDR3 region has 13 residues. The CDR3 loop reads CASSHDRKGGYTF. The CDR3 coding sequence is TGTGCCAGCAGCCATGACAGGAAGGGAGGCTACACCTTC.

The CDR3 nucleotides read TGCGCCAGCAGCTTGCTCCAGGGGGCCAGCAATGAGCAGTTCTTC. Translation gives CASSLLQGASNEQFF. The chain recombines TRBV5-1 with TRBJ2-1, with 8 bases fitting TRBD1. Germline V lookup: CDR1 SGHRS, CDR2 YFSETQ. V was pared by 1 base and J by 6 bases, with 6 bases of the junction left unmatched. The CDR3 loop spans 15 amino acids. Full variable domain (missing parts from reference TRBV5-1 and TRBJ2-1): KAGVTQTPRYLIKTRGQQVTLSCSPISGHRSVSWYQQTPGQGLQFLFEYFSETQRNKGNFPGRFSGRQFSNSRSEMNVSTLELGDSALYLCASSLLQGASNEQFFGPGTRLTVL.

This sequence joins TRBV5-1 and TRBJ2-2, with 8 bases fitting TRBD2. CDR1 and CDR2 from the germline V gene are SGHRS and YFSETQ. V was clipped by 3 bases and J by 3 bases; unmatched bases: 10. This CDR3 spans 17 amino acids. The CDR3 coding sequence is TGCGCCAGCAGCTCCCTGCGTTTGCGGGAGGACACCGGGGAGCTGTTTTTT. Translating gives CASSSLRLREDTGELFF.

A note on this clone: The sample contains more than one DNA sequence encoding this CDR3. The chain joins TRBV6-1 to TRBJ2-3; TRBD2 aligns across 13 bases. V trimming: 4 bases; J trimming: 4 bases; junction bases outside the gene matches: 2. CDR3 size: 15 residues. Germline V CDR1 and CDR2: MNHNS, SASEGT. The CDR3 protein is CASSGLAGGPDTQYF. The CDR3 DNA follows: TGTGCCAGCAGTGGACTAGCGGGGGGCCCAGATACGCAGTATTTT.

This clone turned up a few times. This rearrangement joins TRBV28 to TRBJ1-2, with 12 bases lining up with TRBD1. CDR1 is MDHEN, CDR2 SYDVKM, per germline. The CDR3 length is 18 residues. Germline trimming cut 5 bases from V and 5 bases from J; bases unmatched to any gene: 15. Here the CDR3 DNA reads TGTGCCAGCAGTCTCACTTCCGGGACAGGGGGCCACTGGTATGGCTACACCTTC. Amino acid sequence: CASSLTSGTGGHWYGYTF.

This sequence joins TRBV6-1 and TRBJ1-1; D unclear. CDR1 is MNHNS and CDR2 is SASEGT in the germline V gene. The CDR3 has 13 amino acids. The germline V and J ends were trimmed by 0 bases and 12 bases, with 14 bases remaining between them. DNA for the CDR3: TGTGCCAGCAGTGAAGCGACGGTCGGGGAGTCTTTCTTT. It yields the protein CASSEATVGESFF.

This chain links TRBV5-1 with TRBJ1-5, with 10 positions matching TRBD1. The germline CDR1 and CDR2 sequences are SGHRS and YFSETQ. The CDR3 has 14 amino acids. With V trimmed by 2 bases and J by 12 bases, 8 bases remained unmatched. Here the CDR3 DNA reads TGCGCCAGCAGCTTCGGGACAGGGGATCCTATCCAGCATTTT. It specifies CASSFGTGDPIQHF. The complete variable domain, with remaining parts taken from reference TRBV5-1 and TRBJ1-5, reads KAGVTQTPRYLIKTRGQQVTLSCSPISGHRSVSWYQQTPGQGLQFLFEYFSETQRNKGNFPGRFSGRQFSNSRSEMNVSTLELGDSALYLCASSFGTGDPIQHFGDGTRLSIL.

This rearrangement joins TRBV27 to TRBJ1-3; D gene unclear. Germline CDR1 is MNHEY and CDR2 is SMNVEV (reference sequence). CDR3 length equals 15 residues. The V end lost 0 bases, the J end lost 4 bases, and 10 bases lay between the germline ends. The CDR3 nucleotides are TGTGCCAGCAGTTTATCGCAGGTCACCGGAAACACCATATATTTT. It is translated as CASSLSQVTGNTIYF.

The rearrangement joins TRBV4-1 to TRBJ1-4; TRBD1 agrees at 8 bases. There are 19 residues in the CDR3. The J segment lost 3 bases and the V segment lost 2 bases, leaving 14 bases of the junction unmatched. CDR1 is MGHRA and CDR2 is YSYEKL in the germline V gene. The CDR3 nucleotides are TGCGCCAGCAGCCAACTGAACAGGGGGAAAAAGGTGGCTAATGAAAAACTGTTTTTT. Its translation is CASSQLNRGKKVANEKLFF.